This T cell receptor (beta chain) was documented in a study of cytomegalovirus exposure and HLA in healthy donors. Findings and caveats of the study: It was reported that TCR beta sequences correctly inferred the HLA-A and HLA-B alleles for most subjects.

There are 13 residues in the CDR3. Germline V gene data show CDR1 as SEHNR and CDR2 as FQNEAQ (reference sequence). The V end was cut by 5 bases, the J end by 2 bases, with 7 bases between. The PCR employed 60 Vbeta primers together with 13 Jbeta primers. Sequencing was performed with immunoSEQ multiplex PCR; in TCRdb, only in-frame clones are kept and a portion is missing. The data contain 100,000 to 150,000 clones, around four fifths of them seen just once; the ten biggest clones take up about 11%. About this clone: What it recognizes is unknown.

This TCR was sampled from a male donor in good health and CMV-seropositive. Material for sequencing was PBMCs. The rearrangement uses TRBV7-9 and TRBJ1-3; D ambiguous. The CDR3 sequence is CASSPDPGNTIYF. CDR3 nucleotide sequence: TGTGCCAGCAGCCCAGATCCTGGAAACACCATATATTTT.